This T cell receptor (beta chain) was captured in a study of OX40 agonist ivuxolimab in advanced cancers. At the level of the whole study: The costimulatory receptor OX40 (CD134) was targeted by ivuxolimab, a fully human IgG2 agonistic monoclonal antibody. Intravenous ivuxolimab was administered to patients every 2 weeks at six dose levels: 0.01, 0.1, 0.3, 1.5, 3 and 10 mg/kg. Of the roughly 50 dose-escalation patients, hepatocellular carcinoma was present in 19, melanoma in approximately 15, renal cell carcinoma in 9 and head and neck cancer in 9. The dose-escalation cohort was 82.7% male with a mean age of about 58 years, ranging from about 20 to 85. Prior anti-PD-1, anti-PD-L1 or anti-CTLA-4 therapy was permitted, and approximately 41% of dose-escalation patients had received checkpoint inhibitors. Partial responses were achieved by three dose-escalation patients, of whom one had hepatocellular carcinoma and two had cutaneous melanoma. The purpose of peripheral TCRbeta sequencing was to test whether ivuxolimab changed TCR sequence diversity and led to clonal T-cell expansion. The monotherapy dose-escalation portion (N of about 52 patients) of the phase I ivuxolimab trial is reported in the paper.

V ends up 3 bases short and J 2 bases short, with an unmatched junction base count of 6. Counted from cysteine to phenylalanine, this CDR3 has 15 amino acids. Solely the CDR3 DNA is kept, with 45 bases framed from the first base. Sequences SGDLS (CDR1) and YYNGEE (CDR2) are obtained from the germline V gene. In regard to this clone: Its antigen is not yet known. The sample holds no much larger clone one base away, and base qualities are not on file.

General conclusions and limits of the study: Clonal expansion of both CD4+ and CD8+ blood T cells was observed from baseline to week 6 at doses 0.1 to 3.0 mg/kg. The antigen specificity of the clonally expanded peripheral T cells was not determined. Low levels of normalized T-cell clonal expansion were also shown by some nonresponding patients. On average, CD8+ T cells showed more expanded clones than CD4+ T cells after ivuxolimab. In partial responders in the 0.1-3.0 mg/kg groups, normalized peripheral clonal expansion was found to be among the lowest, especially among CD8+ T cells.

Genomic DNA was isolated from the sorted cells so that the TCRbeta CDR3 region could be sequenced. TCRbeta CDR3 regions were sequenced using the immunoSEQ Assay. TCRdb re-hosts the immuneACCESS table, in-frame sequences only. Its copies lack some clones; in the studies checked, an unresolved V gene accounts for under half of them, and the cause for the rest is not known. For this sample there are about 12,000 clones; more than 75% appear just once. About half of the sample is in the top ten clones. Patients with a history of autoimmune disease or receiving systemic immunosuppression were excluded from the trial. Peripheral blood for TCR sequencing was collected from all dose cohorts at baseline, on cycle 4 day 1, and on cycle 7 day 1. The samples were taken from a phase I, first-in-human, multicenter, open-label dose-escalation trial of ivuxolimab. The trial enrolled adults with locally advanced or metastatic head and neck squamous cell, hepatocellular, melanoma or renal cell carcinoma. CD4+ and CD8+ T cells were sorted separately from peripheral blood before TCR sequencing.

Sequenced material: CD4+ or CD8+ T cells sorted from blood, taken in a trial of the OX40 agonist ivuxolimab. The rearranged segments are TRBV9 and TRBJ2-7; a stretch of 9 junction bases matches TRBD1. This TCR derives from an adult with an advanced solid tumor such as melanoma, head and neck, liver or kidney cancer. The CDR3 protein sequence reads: CASSETGGRPYEQYF. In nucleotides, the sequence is TGTGCCAGCAGCGAAACAGGGGGCCGCCCCTACGAGCAGTACTTC.